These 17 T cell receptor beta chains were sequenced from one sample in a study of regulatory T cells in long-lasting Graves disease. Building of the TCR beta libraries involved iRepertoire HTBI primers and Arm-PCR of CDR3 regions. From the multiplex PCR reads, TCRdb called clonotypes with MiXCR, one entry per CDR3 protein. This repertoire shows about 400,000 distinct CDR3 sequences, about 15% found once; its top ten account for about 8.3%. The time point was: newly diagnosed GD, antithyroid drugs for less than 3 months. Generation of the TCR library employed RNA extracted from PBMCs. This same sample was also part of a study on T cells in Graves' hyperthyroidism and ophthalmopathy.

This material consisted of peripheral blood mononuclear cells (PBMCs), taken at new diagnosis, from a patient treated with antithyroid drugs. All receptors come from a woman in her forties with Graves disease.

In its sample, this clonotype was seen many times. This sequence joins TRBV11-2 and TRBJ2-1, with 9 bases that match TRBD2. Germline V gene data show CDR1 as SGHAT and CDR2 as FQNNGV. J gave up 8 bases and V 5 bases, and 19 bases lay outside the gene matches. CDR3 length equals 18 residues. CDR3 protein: CASSQNMLVREGLDEQFF. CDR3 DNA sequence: TGTGCCAGCAGCCAAAACATGCTTGTGCGGGAGGGCCTCGATGAGCAGTTCTTC.

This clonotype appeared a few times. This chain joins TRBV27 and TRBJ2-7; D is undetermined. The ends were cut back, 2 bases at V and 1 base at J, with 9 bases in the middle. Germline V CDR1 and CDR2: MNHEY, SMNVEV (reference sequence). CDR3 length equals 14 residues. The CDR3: CASSLQSGSYEQYF. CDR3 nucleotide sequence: TGTGCCAGCAGTTTACAGAGTGGTTCCTACGAGCAGTACTTC.

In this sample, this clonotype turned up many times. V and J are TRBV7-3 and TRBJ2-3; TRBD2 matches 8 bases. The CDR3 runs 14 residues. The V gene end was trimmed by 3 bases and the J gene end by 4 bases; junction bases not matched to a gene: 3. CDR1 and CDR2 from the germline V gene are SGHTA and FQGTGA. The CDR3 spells CASSFAGGSDTQYF. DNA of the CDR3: TGTGCCAGCAGCTTTGCGGGAGGCTCAGATACGCAGTATTTT.

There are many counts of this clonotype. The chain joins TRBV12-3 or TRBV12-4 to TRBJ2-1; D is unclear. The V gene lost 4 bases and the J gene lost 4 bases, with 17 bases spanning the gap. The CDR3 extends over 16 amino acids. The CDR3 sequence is CASSSSVGLRYNEQFF. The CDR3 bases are TGTGCCAGCAGTTCCTCCGTGGGATTAAGGTACAATGAGCAGTTCTTC.

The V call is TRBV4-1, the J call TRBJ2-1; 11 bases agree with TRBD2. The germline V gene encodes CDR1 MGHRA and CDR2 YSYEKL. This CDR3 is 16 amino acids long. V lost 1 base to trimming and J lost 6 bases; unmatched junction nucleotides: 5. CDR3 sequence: CASSQGELAGANEQFF. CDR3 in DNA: TGCGCCAGCAGCCAAGGCGAACTAGCGGGAGCCAATGAGCAGTTCTTC.

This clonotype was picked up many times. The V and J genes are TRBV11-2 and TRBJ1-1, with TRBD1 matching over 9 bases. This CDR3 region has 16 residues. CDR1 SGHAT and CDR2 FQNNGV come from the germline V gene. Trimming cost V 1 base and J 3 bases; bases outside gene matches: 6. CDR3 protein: CASSLAGQGYDTEAFF. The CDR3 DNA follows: TGTGCCAGCAGCTTAGCGGGACAGGGATACGACACTGAAGCTTTCTTT.

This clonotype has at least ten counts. The CDR3 spells CASSPGPTNQETQYF. The CDR3 DNA sequence: TGTGCCAGCAGCCCCGGCCCGACAAATCAAGAGACCCAGTACTTC. The V gene is TRBV5-5, the J gene TRBJ2-5; D gene uncertain. Looked up from germline, CDR1 is SGHKS and CDR2 is YYEKEE (reference sequence). This CDR3 is built from 15 residues. The V and J ends lost 4 bases and 2 bases respectively, with 15 bases between them.

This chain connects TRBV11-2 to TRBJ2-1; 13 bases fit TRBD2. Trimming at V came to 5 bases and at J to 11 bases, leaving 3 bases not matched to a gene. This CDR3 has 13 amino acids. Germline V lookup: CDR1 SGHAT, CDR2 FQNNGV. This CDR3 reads CASSRGLAGKQFF. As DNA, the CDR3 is TGTGCCAGCAGCCGGGGACTAGCGGGAAAGCAGTTCTTC.

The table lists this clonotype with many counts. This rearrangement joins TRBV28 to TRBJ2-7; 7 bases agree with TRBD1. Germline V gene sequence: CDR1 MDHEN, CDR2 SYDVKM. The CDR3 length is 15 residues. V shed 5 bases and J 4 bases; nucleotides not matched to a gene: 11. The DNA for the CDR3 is TGTGCCAGCAGTAGATCCGGGACAGTCCTTTACGAGCAGTACTTC. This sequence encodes CASSRSGTVLYEQYF.

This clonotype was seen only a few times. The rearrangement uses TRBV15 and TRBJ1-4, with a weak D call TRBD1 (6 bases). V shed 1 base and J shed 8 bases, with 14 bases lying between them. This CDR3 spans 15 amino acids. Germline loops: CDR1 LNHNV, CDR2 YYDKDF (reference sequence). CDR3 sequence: CATSRVGRGWEKLFF. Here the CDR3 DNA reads TGTGCCACCAGCAGAGTGGGCAGGGGATGGGAAAAACTGTTTTTT.

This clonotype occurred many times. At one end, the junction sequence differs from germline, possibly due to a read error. In DNA form, the CDR3 reads TGTGCCAGCAGCCAAGATAATAGCGGGGGGCCCCGGGACTTC. Its protein product is CASSQDNSGGPRDF. The chain employs TRBV3-1 and TRBJ2-5, with 10 nucleotides matching TRBD2. The CDR3 runs to 14 residues. Germline lookup yields CDR1 LGHDT and CDR2 YNNKEL (reference sequence).

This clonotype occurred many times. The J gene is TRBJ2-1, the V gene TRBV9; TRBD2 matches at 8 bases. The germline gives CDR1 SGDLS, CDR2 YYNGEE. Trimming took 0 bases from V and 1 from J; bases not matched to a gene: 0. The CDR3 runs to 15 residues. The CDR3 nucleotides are TGTGCCAGCAGCGTAGCGGGGGGGTCCTACAATGAGCAGTTCTTC. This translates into CASSVAGGSYNEQFF.

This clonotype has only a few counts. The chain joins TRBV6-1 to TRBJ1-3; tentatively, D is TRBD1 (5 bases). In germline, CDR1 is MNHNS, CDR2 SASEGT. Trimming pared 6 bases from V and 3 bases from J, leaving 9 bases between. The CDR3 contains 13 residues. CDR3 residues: CASSVRDGNTIYF. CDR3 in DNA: TGTGCCAGCAGCGTCAGGGATGGAAACACCATATATTTT.

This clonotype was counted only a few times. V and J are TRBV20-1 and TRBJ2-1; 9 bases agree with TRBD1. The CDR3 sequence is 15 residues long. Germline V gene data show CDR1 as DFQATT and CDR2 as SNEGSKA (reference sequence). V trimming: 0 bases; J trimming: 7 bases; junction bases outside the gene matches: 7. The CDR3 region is CSAREAGTGINEQFF. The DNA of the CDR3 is TGCAGTGCTAGAGAGGCCGGGACAGGGATAAATGAGCAGTTCTTC.

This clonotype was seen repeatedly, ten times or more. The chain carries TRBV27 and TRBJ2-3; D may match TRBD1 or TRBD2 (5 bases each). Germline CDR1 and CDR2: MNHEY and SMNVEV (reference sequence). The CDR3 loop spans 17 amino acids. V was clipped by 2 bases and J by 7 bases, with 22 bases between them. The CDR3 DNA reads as TGTGCCAGCAGTTTAATTCCTCTCGGGGACCCTCGAAATACGCAGTATTTT. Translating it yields CASSLIPLGDPRNTQYF.

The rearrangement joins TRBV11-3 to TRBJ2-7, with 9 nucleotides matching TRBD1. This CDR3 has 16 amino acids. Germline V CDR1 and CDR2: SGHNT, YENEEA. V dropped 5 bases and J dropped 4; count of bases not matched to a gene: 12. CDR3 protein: CASSPTWDRATYEQYF. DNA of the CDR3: TGTGCCAGCAGCCCAACCTGGGACAGGGCTACTTACGAGCAGTACTTC.

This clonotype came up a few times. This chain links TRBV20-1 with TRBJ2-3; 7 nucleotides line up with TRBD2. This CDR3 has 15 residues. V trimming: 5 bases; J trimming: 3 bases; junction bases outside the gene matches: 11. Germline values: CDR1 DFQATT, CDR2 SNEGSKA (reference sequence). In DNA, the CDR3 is TGCAGTGCTGGTTCTGATGGGGGAGGGACAGATACGCAGTATTTT. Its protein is CSAGSDGGGTDTQYF.